The 5 T cell receptor beta chains in this list originate from one sample, sequenced in a study of blood T cell repertoires in COVID-19. Only in-frame clones appear in the TCRdb table, and some are missing; sequencing was by immunoSEQ multiplex PCR. This table has 100,000 or so clones, almost 85% appearing once. Specimen: peripheral blood. The receptors were sampled from a middle-aged man with active or convalescent COVID-19.

The CDR3 DNA follows: TGCAGTGCGACCAAGGGGGATGGCTACACCTTC. It yields the protein CSATKGDGYTF. The chain couples TRBV20-1 to TRBJ1-2, with a tentative D call TRBD1 (6 bases). This CDR3 region has 11 residues. Trimming took off 6 bases at V and 6 bases at J, with 11 bases between the two ends. Germline V gene sequence: CDR1 DFQATT, CDR2 SNEGSKA (reference sequence).

This chain joins TRBV10-3 and TRBJ1-2; 8 nucleotides line up with TRBD1. Trimming at V came to 3 bases and at J to 0 bases, leaving 6 bases not matched to a gene. The CDR3 sequence is 16 residues long. Per germline, CDR1 ENHRY and CDR2 SYGVKD. CDR3 bases: TGTGCCATCAGTGATGGGGGACAGGCATCTAACTATGGCTACACCTTC. Translated: CAISDGGQASNYGYTF.

This clone was seen only once. The genes are TRBV27 and TRBJ2-7; the D gene is possibly TRBD1 (6 bases). The CDR3 spans 13 residues. Germline values: CDR1 MNHEY, CDR2 SMNVEV (reference sequence). V was pared by 5 bases and J by 2 bases, with 10 bases between. The CDR3: CASSLDSAYEQYF. CDR3 DNA: TGTGCCAGCAGTCTGGACAGTGCCTACGAGCAGTACTTC.

Comments on this clone: The same CDR3 can be traced to other DNA sequences in this sample. The chain uses TRBV20-1 and TRBJ1-1; D gene unclear. Per the germline V gene, CDR1 is DFQATT and CDR2 is SNEGSKA (reference sequence). V dropped 1 base and J dropped 5 bases, with 5 bases sitting between them. The CDR3 runs 11 residues. The CDR3 coding sequence is TGCAGTGCTAGAGGTCTAACTGAAGCTTTCTTT. Translated: CSARGLTEAFF.

V gene TRBV3-1 (or the pseudogene TRBV3-2) combines with J gene TRBJ2-7; 8 bases map to TRBD1. From germline, CDR1 is LGHDT and CDR2 YNNKEL (reference sequence). The CDR3 length is 15 residues. The junction had 10 bases not matched to a gene; V was cut back by 6 bases and J by 3 bases. The CDR3 nucleotides read TGTGCCAGCAGACACACTGGACAGGGTAACTACGAGCAGTACTTC. Translation: CASRHTGQGNYEQYF.